The 21 T cell receptor beta chains given below trace back to one sample, sequenced in a study of identical twins. TCRdb used MiXCR to reprocess the 5' RACE reads, holding one entry per CDR3 protein. The sample shows some 270,000 distinct CDR3 sequences, about 8% of them seen only once. These sequences were also reported in another study, on yellow fever vaccine responses in identical twins.

The sample taken for sequencing was CD8+ T cells sorted from blood. All receptors derive from a woman under 30 in good health.

This clonotype occurred a few times. This chain uses TRBV5-1 with TRBJ2-1; D might be TRBD1 (5 bases). The ends were cut back, 6 bases at V and 4 bases at J, with 8 bases in the middle. This CDR3 has 12 amino acids. Germline V gene lookup returns CDR1 SGHRS and CDR2 YFSETQ. CDR3 nucleotides: TGCGCCAGCACCCCAGGGTACAATGAGCAGTTCTTC. This sequence encodes CASTPGYNEQFF.

In its sample, this clonotype was seen many times. The chain recombines TRBV5-1 with TRBJ2-1; a weak D match, TRBD1 (6 bases). V lost 1 base and J 4 bases, leaving 18 bases between the germline ends. CDR3 length equals 17 residues. CDR1 SGHRS and CDR2 YFSETQ come from the germline V gene. The CDR3 loop reads CASSLWVGQSTYNEQFF. The CDR3 DNA reads TGCGCCAGCAGCTTGTGGGTAGGACAGTCGACTTACAATGAGCAGTTCTTC.

This clonotype was detected only a few times. The chain is built from TRBV6-1 and TRBJ2-7; TRBD1 matches 10 bases. Germline assignment: CDR1 MNHNS and CDR2 SASEGT. The CDR3 contains 13 residues. The V gene end was trimmed by 6 bases and the J gene end by 7 bases; junction bases not matched to a gene: 6. The CDR3 nucleotides read TGTGCCAGCAGGGCAGACAGGGGGCGGGAGCAGTACTTC. It translates to CASRADRGREQYF.

In this sample, this clonotype turned up many times. The J gene is TRBJ2-1, the V gene TRBV5-1; 13 nucleotides match TRBD2. There are 16 residues in the CDR3. V gave up 2 bases and J gave up 7 bases; unmatched junction bases: 6. Germline CDR1 reads SGHRS; CDR2 reads YFSETQ. This chain's CDR3 is CASSLRLAGGLNEQFF. CDR3 nucleotides: TGCGCCAGCAGCTTACGACTAGCGGGGGGTTTGAATGAGCAGTTCTTC.

The V and J genes are TRBV11-2 and TRBJ2-7, with 9 bases that match TRBD1. The V gene end was trimmed by 5 bases and the J gene end by 3 bases; junction bases not matched to a gene: 5. Looked up from germline, CDR1 is SGHAT and CDR2 is FQNNGV. The CDR3 spans 14 residues. CDR3 DNA: TGTGCCAGCAGCAGAGGGGACAGGGTCTACGAGCAGTACTTC. Residues: CASSRGDRVYEQYF.

This clonotype was seen more than once but under ten times. CDR3 nucleotides: TGTGCCAGCACCGATATCGACAGGGACGGCTACACCTTC. Protein sequence: CASTDIDRDGYTF. The genes are TRBV28 and TRBJ1-2; 7 positions agree with TRBD1. The CDR3 covers 13 residues. Germline assignment: CDR1 MDHEN and CDR2 SYDVKM. Losses at the gene ends were 7 bases for V and 8 bases for J; bases not matched to a gene: 10.

This clonotype has more than one count but fewer than ten. The gene calls are TRBV10-3 and TRBJ2-3; TRBD2 matches 9 bases. V lost 10 bases, J lost 3 bases, and 17 bases stayed unmatched. Germline CDR1 is ENHRY and CDR2 is SYGVKD. The CDR3 is 17 amino acids. CDR3 nucleotide sequence: TGTGCCACCACGGGACTAGCATTCGGGGAAGGAACAGATACGCAGTATTTT. Its translation: CATTGLAFGEGTDTQYF.

In this sample, this clonotype turned up many times. The rearrangement links TRBV5-1 to TRBJ1-1, with D possibly being TRBD1 (6 bases). Per the germline V gene, CDR1 is SGHRS and CDR2 is YFSETQ. V was trimmed by 4 bases and J by 8 bases, leaving 18 bases between them. The length of the CDR3 is 14 residues. The CDR3 DNA reads as TGCGCCAGCAGCCCAAACCGGGACAACCTAGAAGCTTTCTTT. Encoded protein: CASSPNRDNLEAFF.

In its sample, this clonotype was seen a few times. This chain joins TRBV12-3 or TRBV12-4 and TRBJ1-5, with D perhaps matching TRBD1 (5 bases). This CDR3 has 16 residues. Trimming took 5 bases from V and 0 from J, leaving 14 bases between them. CDR3 nucleotides: TGTGCCAGCAGTCACCGGGACCGATATAGCAATCAGCCCCAGCATTTT. It yields the protein CASSHRDRYSNQPQHF.

This clonotype has more than one count but fewer than ten. The chain is built from TRBV12-3 or TRBV12-4 and TRBJ2-1, with D unclear. V gave up 3 bases and J gave up 2 bases, with 14 bases separating them. CDR3 length equals 16 residues. CDR3 sequence reads: CASSFPFGETYNEQFF. Written as DNA, the CDR3 is TGTGCCAGCAGTTTCCCCTTTGGAGAAACCTACAATGAGCAGTTCTTC.

The chain recombines TRBV9 with TRBJ1-1; TRBD1 matches 9 bases. Losses at the gene ends were 0 bases for V and 1 base for J; bases not matched to a gene: 4. This CDR3 is built from 16 residues. Germline V gene data show CDR1 as SGDLS and CDR2 as YYNGEE. The DNA for the CDR3 is TGTGCCAGCAGCGTAGCCAGGGGACAGGGGAACACTGAAGCTTTCTTT. It codes for CASSVARGQGNTEAFF. Using reference TRBV9 and TRBJ1-1 for the parts outside the CDR3, the full variable domain is DSGVTQTPKHLITATGQRVTLRCSPRSGDLSVYWYQQSLDQGLQFLIQYYNGEERAKGNILERFSAQQFPDLHSELNLSSLELGDSALYFCASSVARGQGNTEAFFGQGTRLTVV.

This clonotype was counted at least ten times. The chain uses TRBV7-3 and TRBJ2-1, with 7 bases fitting TRBD2. Trimming cost V 6 bases and J 1 base; bases outside gene matches: 3. The germline gives CDR1 SGHTA, CDR2 FQGTGA. CDR3 length: 14 residues. This CDR3 is CASRSGESYNEQFF. CDR3 DNA: TGTGCCAGCAGGAGCGGGGAGTCCTACAATGAGCAGTTCTTC. The full variable domain, completed using reference TRBV7-3 and TRBJ2-1, is GAGVSQTPSNKVTEKGKYVELRCDPISGHTALYWYRQSLGQGPEFLIYFQGTGAADDSGLPNDRFFAVRPEGSVSTLKIQRTERGDSAVYLCASRSGESYNEQFFGPGTRLTVL.

This clonotype was detected a few times. The CDR3: CASSVEAGGPWEQFF. Here the CDR3 DNA reads TGTGCCAGCAGCGTAGAAGCGGGGGGGCCTTGGGAGCAGTTCTTC. J is TRBJ2-1 and V is TRBV9; 10 bases match TRBD2. Germline V gene lookup returns CDR1 SGDLS and CDR2 YYNGEE. This CDR3 has 15 residues. The junction had 7 bases not matched to a gene; V was cut back by 0 bases and J by 10 bases. Complete variable domain (other parts from reference TRBV9 and TRBJ2-1): DSGVTQTPKHLITATGQRVTLRCSPRSGDLSVYWYQQSLDQGLQFLIQYYNGEERAKGNILERFSAQQFPDLHSELNLSSLELGDSALYFCASSVEAGGPWEQFFGPGTRLTVL.

This clonotype was seen many times. V usage is TRBV28 and J usage is TRBJ2-5, with 7 bases identical to TRBD1. This CDR3 contains 14 residues. V dropped 8 bases and J dropped 0; count of bases not matched to a gene: 6. CDR1 MDHEN and CDR2 SYDVKM come from the germline V gene. The DNA of the CDR3 is TGTGCCAGCGGTCTCGGACAGGACCAAGAGACCCAGTACTTC. Amino acids: CASGLGQDQETQYF. Combining the CDR3 with reference TRBV28 and TRBJ2-5 gives the whole variable domain DVKVTQSSRYLVKRTGEKVFLECVQDMDHENMFWYRQDPGLGLRLIYFSYDVKMKEKGDIPEGYSVSREKKERFSLILESASTNQTSMYLCASGLGQDQETQYFGPGTRLLVL.

This chain connects TRBV20-1 to TRBJ1-5; 8 positions match TRBD1. The V and J ends lost 6 bases and 5 bases, in that order; junction bases with no gene match: 3. Germline V gives CDR1 DFQATT, CDR2 SNEGSKA (reference sequence). CDR3 length: 12 residues. CDR3 in amino acids: CSASTGDQPQHF. Here the CDR3 DNA reads TGCAGTGCGTCGACAGGGGATCAGCCCCAGCATTTT.

Many counts were recorded for this clonotype. J is TRBJ1-6 and V is TRBV27; D possibly corresponds to TRBD1 (6 bases). V gave up 8 bases and J gave up 14 bases, with 22 bases separating them. The germline V gene encodes CDR1 MNHEY and CDR2 SMNVEV (reference sequence). The CDR3 consists of 14 residues. CDR3 sequence: CASGGLQGPGTLHF. The CDR3 DNA reads TGTGCCAGCGGGGGACTACAGGGCCCCGGTACCCTCCACTTT.

This clonotype was detected only a few times. The chain couples TRBV15 to TRBJ2-3, with 10 bases fitting TRBD2. V shed 4 bases, J shed 5 bases, and the junction held 3 bases outside the gene matches. CDR1 is LNHNV, CDR2 YYDKDF, per germline (reference sequence). This CDR3 has 14 residues. The CDR3, as DNA: TGTGCCACCAGCATGGAGCGGGGGGGAGATACGCAGTATTTT. It is translated as CATSMERGGDTQYF.

This clonotype showed up just a few times. The chain is built from TRBV6-5 and TRBJ1-2; D is undetermined. V gave up 5 bases and J gave up 10 bases, with 14 bases separating them. The CDR3 is 12 amino acids. Looked up from germline, CDR1 is MNHEY and CDR2 is SVGAGI. Here the CDR3 DNA reads TGTGCCAGCAGTGGGCAGAGCTACGCCTACACCTTC. Amino acids: CASSGQSYAYTF.

This clonotype came up many times. CDR3 sequence reads: CASSLYRVDEQFF. The CDR3 coding sequence is TGTGCCAGCAGTTTGTACAGGGTGGATGAGCAGTTCTTC. The chain joins TRBV12-3 or TRBV12-4 to TRBJ2-1, with D perhaps TRBD1 (6 bases). The CDR3 contains 13 residues. The V and J ends lost 3 bases and 8 bases respectively, with 11 bases between them.

This clonotype has just a few counts. V gene TRBV7-2 combines with J gene TRBJ2-7; perhaps TRBD2 as D (7 bases). Germline CDR1 reads SGHTA; CDR2 reads FQGNSA. This CDR3 region has 16 residues. V was clipped by 4 bases and J by 4 bases, with 20 bases between them. CDR3 in amino acids: CASSSDDGGREYEQYF. The CDR3 DNA sequence: TGTGCCAGCAGCTCGGACGACGGGGGGCGGGAGTACGAGCAGTACTTC.

The chain links TRBV27 to TRBJ2-7; TRBD2 matches 7 bases. This CDR3 contains 14 residues. Germline values: CDR1 MNHEY, CDR2 SMNVEV (reference sequence). Trimming at V came to 6 bases and at J to 3 bases, leaving 8 bases not matched to a gene. CDR3 residues: CASRGGTSYYEQYF. The CDR3 region has the DNA TGTGCCAGCAGGGGGGGGACCTCGTACTACGAGCAGTACTTC.